This T cell receptor (beta chain) was identified in a study of blood T cell repertoires in COVID-19. Background on the study: Nucleic acid was either cDNA or gDNA, and it came from T cells, B-cell-depleted T cells, or PBMCs.

The Seattle patients, enrolled during active infection, were followed longitudinally. In the study's own analysis: Quantification of nucleated cells was approximated via reference gene primer amplification. TCRdb's copy holds only in-frame clones and misses some; the assay was immunoSEQ multiplex PCR. V, J and clone size derive from that table, while D and trimming were established from the DNA sequence. The sample lists around 140,000 clones; 65% to 85% were seen once. CDR1 and CDR2 (germline): SNHLY, FYNNEI. This CDR3 comprises 14 residues. The V gene end was trimmed by 6 bases and the J gene end by 4 bases; junction bases not matched to a gene: 4.

Material for sequencing was peripheral blood. The rearrangement uses TRBV2 and TRBJ1-5, with 9 positions matching TRBD1. The receptor was derived from a man aged 25 to 40 with COVID-19, enrolled during active disease. The CDR3 loop is CASSVTGGNQPQHF. DNA for the CDR3: TGTGCCAGCAGCGTGACAGGGGGGAATCAGCCCCAGCATTTT. The full variable domain, in which reference TRBV2 and TRBJ1-5 provide the parts outside the CDR3, is EPEVTQTPSHQVTQMGQEVILRCVPISNHLYFYWYRQILGQKVEFLVSFYNNEISEKSEIFDDQFSVERPDGSNFTLKIRSTKLEDSAMYFCASSVTGGNQPQHFGDGTRLSIL.